This TCR beta chain was sequenced in a study of cytomegalovirus exposure and HLA in healthy donors. The PCR made use of 60 Vbeta and 13 Jbeta primers. Sequencing used immunoSEQ multiplex PCR; TCRdb keeps in-frame clones, though not all of them. Found here are 110,000 or so clones, approximately 80% of them singletons; the top ten hold 4.5% to 5%. As concerns this clone: Its specificity is unknown.

This CDR3 is built from 18 residues. Trimming removed 4 bases at V and 0 bases at J, with 19 bases between. Overall study findings and caveats: Among TCR beta chains, those listed as cytomegalovirus-associated numbered some 160. Presence/absence analysis assumed near-uniform sequencing depth across donors. Segments of the TCR beta V type were, in most cases, productive about 87% or about 30% of the time in an earlier analysis.

V and J are TRBV23-1 and TRBJ1-5, with D perhaps matching TRBD1 (6 bases). TRBV23-1 is sorted into the ORF group, with uncertain function. The sequenced material came from PBMCs. The receptor comes from a man in his fifties in good health and CMV-seropositive. The CDR3 nucleotides are TGCGCCAGCAGTCGAAACAGGGCCCTCGATTATAGCAATCAGCCCCAGCATTTT. Protein sequence: CASSRNRALDYSNQPQHF.